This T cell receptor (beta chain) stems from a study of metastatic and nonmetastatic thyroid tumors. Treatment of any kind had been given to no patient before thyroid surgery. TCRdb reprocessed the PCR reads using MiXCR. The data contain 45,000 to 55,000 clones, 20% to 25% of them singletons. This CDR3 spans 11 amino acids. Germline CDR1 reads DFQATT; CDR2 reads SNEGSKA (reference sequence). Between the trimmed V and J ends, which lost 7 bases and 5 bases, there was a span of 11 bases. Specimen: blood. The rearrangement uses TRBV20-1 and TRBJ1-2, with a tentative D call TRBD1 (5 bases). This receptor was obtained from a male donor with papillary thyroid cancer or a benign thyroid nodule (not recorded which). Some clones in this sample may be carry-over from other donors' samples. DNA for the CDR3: TGCAGTGTTTCGGACACGTATGGCTACACCTTC. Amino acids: CSVSDTYGYTF.